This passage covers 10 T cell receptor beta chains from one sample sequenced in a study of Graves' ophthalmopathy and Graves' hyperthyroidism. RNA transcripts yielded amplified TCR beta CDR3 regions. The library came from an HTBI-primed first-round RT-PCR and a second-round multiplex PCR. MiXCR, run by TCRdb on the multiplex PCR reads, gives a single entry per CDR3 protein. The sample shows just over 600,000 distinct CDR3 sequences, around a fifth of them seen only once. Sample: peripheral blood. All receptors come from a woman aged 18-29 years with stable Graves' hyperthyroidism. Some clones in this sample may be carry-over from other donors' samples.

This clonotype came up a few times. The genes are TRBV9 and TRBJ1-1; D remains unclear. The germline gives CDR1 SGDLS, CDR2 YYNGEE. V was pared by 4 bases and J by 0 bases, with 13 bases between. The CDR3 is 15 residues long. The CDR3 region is CASSPYGLLNTEAFF. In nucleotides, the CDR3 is TGTGCCAGCAGCCCCTATGGTTTATTGAACACTGAAGCTTTCTTT.

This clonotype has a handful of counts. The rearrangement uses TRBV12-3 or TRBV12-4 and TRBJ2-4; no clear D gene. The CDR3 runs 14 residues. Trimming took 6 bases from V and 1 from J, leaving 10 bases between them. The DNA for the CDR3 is TGTGCCAGCAGGGATGCTGTGGCCAAAAACATTCAGTACTTC. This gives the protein CASRDAVAKNIQYF.

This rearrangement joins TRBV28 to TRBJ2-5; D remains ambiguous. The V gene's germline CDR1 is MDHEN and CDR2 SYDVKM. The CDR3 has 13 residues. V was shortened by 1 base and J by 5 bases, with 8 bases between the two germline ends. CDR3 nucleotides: TGTGCCAGCAGTTTATATCAGCTGGAGACCCAGTACTTC. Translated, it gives CASSLYQLETQYF.

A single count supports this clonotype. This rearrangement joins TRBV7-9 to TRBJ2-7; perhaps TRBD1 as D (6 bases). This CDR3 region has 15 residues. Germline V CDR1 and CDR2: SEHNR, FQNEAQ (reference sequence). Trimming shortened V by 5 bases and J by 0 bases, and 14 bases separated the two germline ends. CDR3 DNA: TGTGCCAGCAGCCCACGTAGGGACACCTCCTACGAGCAGTACTTC. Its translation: CASSPRRDTSYEQYF.

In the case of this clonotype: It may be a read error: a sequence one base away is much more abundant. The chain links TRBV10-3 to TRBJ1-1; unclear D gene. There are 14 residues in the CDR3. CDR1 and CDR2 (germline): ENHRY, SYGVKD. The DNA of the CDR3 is TGTGCCATCAGTGATCCGGCAAAGAACACTGAAACTTTCTTT. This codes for CAISDPAKNTETFF.

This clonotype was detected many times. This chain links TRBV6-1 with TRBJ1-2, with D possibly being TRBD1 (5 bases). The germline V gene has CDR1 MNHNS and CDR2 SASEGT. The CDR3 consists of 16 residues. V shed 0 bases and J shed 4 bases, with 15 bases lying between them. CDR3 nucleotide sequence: TGTGCCAGCAGTGAAGCCCACCGGGACCACCTCTATGGCTACACCTTC. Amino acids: CASSEAHRDHLYGYTF.

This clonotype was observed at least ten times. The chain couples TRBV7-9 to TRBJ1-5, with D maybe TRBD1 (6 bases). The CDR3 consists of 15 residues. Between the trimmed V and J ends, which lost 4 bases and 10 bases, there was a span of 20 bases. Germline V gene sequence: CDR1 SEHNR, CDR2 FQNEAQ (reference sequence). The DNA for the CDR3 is TGTGCCAGCAGCTCTTCCGACAGGCCCCTCCGTCCCCAGCATTTT. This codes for CASSSSDRPLRPQHF.

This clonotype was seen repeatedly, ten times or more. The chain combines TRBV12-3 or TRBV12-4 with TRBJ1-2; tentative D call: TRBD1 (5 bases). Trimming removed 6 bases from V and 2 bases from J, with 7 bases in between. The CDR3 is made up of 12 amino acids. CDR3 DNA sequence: TGTGCCAGCAGGCGGGACAACTATGGCTACACCTTC. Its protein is CASRRDNYGYTF.

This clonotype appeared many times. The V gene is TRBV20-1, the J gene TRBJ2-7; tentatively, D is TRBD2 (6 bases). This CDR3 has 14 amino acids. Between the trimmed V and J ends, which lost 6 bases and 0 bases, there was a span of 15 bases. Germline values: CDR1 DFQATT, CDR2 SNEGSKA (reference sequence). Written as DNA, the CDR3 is TGCAGTGCCAGATACTCCGGGAGCTCCTACGAGCAGTACTTC. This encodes CSARYSGSSYEQYF.

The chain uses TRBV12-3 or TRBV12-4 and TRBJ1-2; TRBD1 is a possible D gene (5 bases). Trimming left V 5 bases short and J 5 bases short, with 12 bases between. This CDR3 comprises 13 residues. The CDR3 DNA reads TGTGCCAGCAGTGTGACAGATCGGTATGGCTACACCTTC. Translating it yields CASSVTDRYGYTF.